The clone carrying this TCR beta chain appeared many times. No antigen is known for it. The source of the sample is a study of Graves' ophthalmopathy and Graves' hyperthyroidism. For the study at large: Before any treatment was given, at initial diagnosis, peripheral blood was collected. Points from the study as a whole: Stable hyperthyroidism and ophthalmopathy were told apart by a 13-signature model, which achieved about 90% sensitivity and over 65% specificity.

Amplification of TCR beta CDR3 regions used RNA transcripts. The library came from an HTBI-primed first-round RT-PCR and a second-round multiplex PCR. In TCRdb, the multiplex PCR reads were re-called with MiXCR into one record per CDR3 protein. The sample has a few hundred thousand distinct CDR3 sequences, around 20% seen once. This CDR3 has 12 amino acids. Germline-derived CDR1 and CDR2 are KGHDR and SFDVKD. V dropped 1 base and J dropped 3 bases, with 2 bases sitting between them. The TCR sequence derives from a woman younger than 30 with Graves' ophthalmopathy. The rearrangement joins TRBV24-1 to TRBJ1-1, with no clear D. Sequencing used peripheral blood. CDR3 bases: TGTGCCACCAGTGATTTCGACACTGAAGCTTTCTTT. Translation gives CATSDFDTEAFF.